This T cell receptor (beta chain) was documented in a study of blood T cell repertoires in COVID-19. Study information: T cells, B-cell-depleted T cells, or PBMCs provided the cDNA or gDNA that served as material.

Per the original data handling: The assay estimated nucleated cells by amplifying reference gene primers. Produced via immunoSEQ multiplex PCR; TCRdb's table is partial and in-frame only. That table gives V, J and clone size, and the DNA gave D and trimming. The sample lists hundreds of thousands of clones, around 81% occurring once. Germline V gene sequence: CDR1 SGHRS, CDR2 YFSETQ. This CDR3 is built from 15 residues. The V gene lost 1 base and the J gene lost 1 base, with 8 bases spanning the gap. Sequencing was carried out using peripheral blood. The sequence came from a woman of 80 years or more with COVID-19, enrolled during active disease. V usage is TRBV5-1 and J usage is TRBJ2-2; D remains unclear. CDR3 sequence (DNA): TGCGCCAGCAGCTTGACAGTTTTGAACACCGGGGAGCTGTTTTTT. It codes for CASSLTVLNTGELFF.